This entry features one T cell receptor (beta chain) sequence. Patients from Seattle were sampled longitudinally, starting during active infection. In the study's own analysis: Nucleated cell counts were estimated from reference gene primer amplification. Here immunoSEQ multiplex PCR was the method, and the copy in TCRdb shows in-frame clones only, minus some. D and trimming come from the DNA, and the V and J calls and clone size come from that table. The data show 400,000 to 450,000 clones, approximately 90% seen once. These data are taken from a study of blood T cell repertoires in COVID-19. Study-wide context: Acute-phase and convalescent COVID-19 samples originated in the United States, Italy and Spain.

The CDR3 has 18 residues. Germline V CDR1 and CDR2: SEHNR, FQNEAQ (reference sequence). The V and J ends lost 0 bases and 2 bases respectively, with 20 bases between them. The TCR comes from a man aged 18 to 29 with COVID-19, enrolled during active disease. Sequencing was carried out using peripheral blood. The chain combines TRBV7-9 with TRBJ2-7, with a possible D match to TRBD2 (5 bases). CDR3 residues: CASSLALIVVAQAYEQYF. In nucleotides, the CDR3 is TGTGCCAGCAGCTTAGCGCTTATTGTGGTAGCGCAAGCCTACGAGCAGTACTTC.